This is a list of T cell receptor beta chains from one sample in a study of shared clonotypes between healthy human individuals. Libraries were prepared by immunoSEQ multiplex PCR; TCRdb keeps only in-frame clonotypes and omits some of them. The table records 2,500,000 or so clones, under 95% of them present only once. The sample taken for sequencing was naive CD4+ T cells from PBMCs. The receptors stem from a man younger than 35 in good health. Some clones in this sample may be carry-over from other donors' samples. CDR3s include the opening cysteine and the closing phenylalanine or tryptophan. D genes are given only for firm matches. Clone sizes are given selectively: once, few, many, or a class where the clone is expanded.

v_gene	d_gene	abundance	j_gene	CDR3aa	CDR3nt
TRBV7-3	TRBD2	.	TRBJ2-3	CASSPSGLADTDTQYF	TGTGCCAGCAGCCCGTCCGGACTAGCGGACACAGATACGCAGTATTTT
TRBV5-6	.	.	TRBJ1-1	CASSLWIGTEAFF	TGTGCCAGCAGCTTGTGGATAGGCACTGAAGCTTTCTTT
TRBV15	.	.	TRBJ1-1	CATGNQGVGTEAFF	TGTGCCACCGGCAACCAGGGAGTAGGCACTGAAGCTTTCTTT
TRBV29-1	.	.	TRBJ2-5	CSVLLGVGRQETQYF	TGCAGCGTTCTTCTAGGGGTGGGTAGGCAAGAGACCCAGTACTTC
TRBV5-6	.	.	TRBJ1-2	CASSLTGSYGYTF	TGTGCCAGCAGCTTGACAGGATCCTATGGCTACACCTTC
TRBV7-2	.	once	TRBJ1-1	CASSLVKRSEAFF	TGTGCCAGCAGCTTAGTGAAGAGGTCTGAAGCTTTCTTT
TRBV6-6	.	.	TRBJ2-7	CASTGDPTYEQYF	TGTGCCAGCACGGGGGACCCCACCTACGAGCAGTACTTC
TRBV7-9	TRBD2	.	TRBJ2-1	CASSLTGGYNEQFF	TGTGCCAGCAGCTTAACGGGAGGGTACAATGAGCAGTTCTTC
TRBV27	TRBD1	.	TRBJ1-1	CASSLSPTGGTEAFF	TGTGCCAGCAGTTTATCGCCGACAGGGGGCACTGAAGCTTTCTTT
TRBV9	TRBD2	.	TRBJ2-7	CASSVLPLAAYEQYF	TGTGCCAGCAGCGTACTTCCACTAGCGGCCTACGAGCAGTACTTC
TRBV5-1	.	.	TRBJ1-2	CASSLGTEVSYGYTF	TGCGCCAGCAGCTTGGGGACAGAGGTTTCCTATGGCTACACCTTC
TRBV20-1	.	.	TRBJ1-2	CSARRGYGYTF	TGCAGTGCTAGAAGAGGCTATGGCTACACCTTC
TRBV6-6	.	.	TRBJ2-7	CASRRDFGGSYEQYF	TGTGCCAGCAGGAGGGATTTCGGGGGCTCCTACGAGCAGTACTTC
TRBV5-4	.	.	TRBJ2-7	CASSPTPLYEQYF	TGTGCCAGCAGCCCCACGCCCCTCTACGAGCAGTACTTC
TRBV5-4	.	.	TRBJ1-1	CASSLKGQMNTEAFF	TGTGCCAGCAGCTTAAAGGGACAAATGAACACTGAAGCTTTCTTT
TRBV7-2	.	once	TRBJ2-2	CASSHRRDSGELFF	TGTGCCAGCAGCCACCGCAGGGATAGCGGGGAGCTGTTTTTT
TRBV6-5	.	.	TRBJ1-1	CASKRGAEAFF	TGTGCCAGCAAAAGAGGCGCTGAAGCTTTCTTT
TRBV2	.	.	TRBJ1-3	CASSELGNTIYF	TGTGCCAGCAGTGAGCTTGGAAACACCATATATTTT
TRBV6-5	.	.	TRBJ2-3	CAIKAGRSTDTQYF	TGTGCCATCAAGGCGGGCAGAAGCACAGATACGCAGTATTTT
TRBV18	TRBD1	.	TRBJ1-1	CASSPPRGEGAINTEAFF	TGTGCCAGCTCACCCCCTCGCGGGGAGGGGGCTATTAACACTGAAGCTTTCTTT
TRBV30	TRBD1	.	TRBJ1-6	CAWILSGQGSSPLHF	TGTGCCTGGATTTTGTCGGGACAGGGCTCATCACCCCTCCACTTT
TRBV27	.	.	TRBJ1-2	CASSFWANYGYTF	TGTGCCAGCAGTTTTTGGGCTAACTATGGCTACACCTTC
TRBV6-1	TRBD2	.	TRBJ2-7	CASSEIFGAGGRNEQYF	TGTGCCAGCAGTGAAATATTCGGAGCGGGAGGGCGGAACGAGCAGTACTTC
TRBV13	TRBD1	.	TRBJ2-3	CASNNRGVTDTQYF	TGTGCCAGCAACAACAGGGGGGTGACAGATACGCAGTATTTT
TRBV10-3	.	.	TRBJ2-7	CAITGGVSSYEQYF	TGTGCCATCACCGGGGGAGTGAGCTCCTACGAGCAGTACTTC
TRBV6-1	.	.	TRBJ1-2	CASSEHREGGIGYTF	TGTGCCAGCAGTGAACATAGGGAAGGAGGGATCGGCTACACCTTC